The 17 T cell receptor beta chains reported below all come from one sample, sequenced in a study of cytomegalovirus exposure and HLA in healthy donors. The PCR was carried out with 60 Vbeta primers and 13 Jbeta primers. Sequencing used immunoSEQ multiplex PCR; TCRdb keeps in-frame clones, though not all of them. The data show approximately 190,000 clones, about 86% seen once. Sequenced material: PBMCs. These TCRs come from a man in his forties or fifties in good health and CMV-seropositive.

This clone occurred a few times. V gene TRBV9 combines with J gene TRBJ2-5; 8 bases fit TRBD2. Germline V CDR1 and CDR2: SGDLS, YYNGEE. The J segment lost 5 bases and the V segment lost 4 bases, leaving 13 bases of the junction unmatched. The CDR3 is made up of 16 amino acids. This chain's CDR3 is CASSRGGVLTGETQYF. CDR3 in DNA: TGTGCCAGCAGCCGGGGGGGGGTATTAACGGGGGAGACCCAGTACTTC.

V is TRBV7-9 and J is TRBJ2-5; D uncertain. V lost 5 bases and J lost 4, with 14 bases in between. CDR3 length: 14 amino acids. Per the germline V gene, CDR1 is SEHNR and CDR2 is FQNEAQ (reference sequence). The CDR3 loop is CASSPVVPAETQYF. The CDR3 DNA reads as TGTGCCAGCAGCCCGGTCGTGCCTGCAGAGACCCAGTACTTC.

The chain uses TRBV9 and TRBJ2-7; 8 positions match TRBD2. Germline values: CDR1 SGDLS, CDR2 YYNGEE. The V and J ends lost 0 bases and 0 bases, in that order; junction bases with no gene match: 2. CDR3 length: 15 residues. CDR3 in amino acids: CASSVGGTSSYEQYF. The CDR3 DNA reads as TGTGCCAGCAGCGTAGGTGGGACTAGCTCCTACGAGCAGTACTTC. The full variable domain, its missing parts supplied by reference TRBV9 and TRBJ2-7, is DSGVTQTPKHLITATGQRVTLRCSPRSGDLSVYWYQQSLDQGLQFLIQYYNGEERAKGNILERFSAQQFPDLHSELNLSSLELGDSALYFCASSVGGTSSYEQYFGPGTRLTVT.

The count of this clone is one. The chain is built from TRBV5-1 and TRBJ2-7, with D maybe TRBD1 (5 bases). The CDR3 spans 13 residues. V was trimmed by 0 bases and J by 3 bases, leaving 7 bases between them. Germline V lookup: CDR1 SGHRS, CDR2 YFSETQ. The CDR3: CASSLVQGYEQYF. CDR3 nucleotides: TGCGCCAGCAGCTTGGTCCAGGGCTACGAGCAGTACTTC.

The gene calls are TRBV7-6 and TRBJ2-3, with D hard to call. Between the trimmed V and J ends, which lost 1 base and 1 base, there was a span of 12 bases. Germline V gives CDR1 SGHVS, CDR2 FNYEAQ. The CDR3 has 16 residues. The CDR3 reads CASSLDPARGTDTQYF. The CDR3 bases are TGTGCCAGCAGCTTAGATCCAGCGAGAGGCACAGATACGCAGTATTTT.

This clone was recorded a few times. This sequence joins TRBV7-3 and TRBJ2-1, with 9 bases lining up with TRBD2. Germline loops: CDR1 SGHTA, CDR2 FQGTGA. V shed 6 bases, J shed 6 bases, and the junction held 9 bases outside the gene matches. This CDR3 is built from 15 residues. CDR3 protein: CASREREAWGNEQFF. The CDR3 bases are TGTGCCAGCAGGGAGCGGGAGGCCTGGGGCAATGAGCAGTTCTTC.

The chain is built from TRBV5-4 and TRBJ2-5; a possible D gene is TRBD2 (6 bases). The CDR3 is 14 residues long. V dropped 4 bases and J dropped 5 bases, with 15 bases sitting between them. Germline V gene data show CDR1 as SGHNT and CDR2 as YYREEE (reference sequence). The CDR3 here is CASSLQGGLETQYF. In nucleotides, the CDR3 is TGTGCCAGCAGCCTCCAAGGAGGGTTGGAGACCCAGTACTTC.

V and J are TRBV12-5 and TRBJ2-7, with D maybe TRBD2 (5 bases). CDR1 is LGHNT and CDR2 is FRNRAP in the germline V gene. The V and J ends lost 0 bases and 6 bases respectively, with 9 bases between them. This CDR3 is 13 amino acids long. The chain's CDR3 is CASGLVRGSEQYF. Written as DNA, the CDR3 is TGTGCTAGTGGTTTGGTACGGGGTTCCGAGCAGTACTTC.

This chain links TRBV9 with TRBJ2-5; weak D call: TRBD2 (5 bases). The CDR3 runs to 14 residues. V dropped 3 bases and J dropped 1 base, with 10 bases sitting between them. Germline V gives CDR1 SGDLS, CDR2 YYNGEE. Here the CDR3 DNA reads TGTGCCAGCAGCGCCGGACTGGCCCAAGAGACCCAGTACTTC. It yields the protein CASSAGLAQETQYF. Full variable domain (missing parts from reference TRBV9 and TRBJ2-5): DSGVTQTPKHLITATGQRVTLRCSPRSGDLSVYWYQQSLDQGLQFLIQYYNGEERAKGNILERFSAQQFPDLHSELNLSSLELGDSALYFCASSAGLAQETQYFGPGTRLLVL.

This chain joins TRBV5-4 and TRBJ2-3; 7 bases are a match to TRBD2. There are 14 residues in the CDR3. Per germline, CDR1 SGHNT and CDR2 YYREEE (reference sequence). Trimming at V came to 4 bases and at J to 4 bases, leaving 6 bases not matched to a gene. In DNA, the CDR3 is TGTGCCAGCAGCCCGGCGCGGGGGTCAGATACGCAGTATTTT. Translated, it gives CASSPARGSDTQYF. Complete variable domain (other parts from reference TRBV5-4 and TRBJ2-3): ETGVTQSPTHLIKTRGQQVTLRCSSQSGHNTVSWYQQALGQGPQFIFQYYREEENGRGNFPPRFSGLQFPNYSSELNVNALELDDSALYLCASSPARGSDTQYFGPGTRLTVL.

The V and J genes are TRBV28 and TRBJ1-3; D unresolved. The CDR3 loop spans 12 amino acids. V was pared by 4 bases and J by 4 bases, with 5 bases between. Germline CDR1 is MDHEN and CDR2 is SYDVKM. CDR3 DNA: TGTGCCAGCAGTTACGAGGGAAACACCATATATTTT. This sequence encodes CASSYEGNTIYF.

CDR3 nucleotide sequence: TGTGCCAGCAGCCACACCGGACACCCAGAGAGTGAAAAACTGTTTTTT. Protein product: CASSHTGHPESEKLFF. V usage is TRBV7-6 and J usage is TRBJ1-4; D perhaps matches TRBD1 (5 bases). The germline V gene has CDR1 SGHVS and CDR2 FNYEAQ. CDR3 size: 16 residues. V lost 5 bases to trimming and J lost 7 bases, with 20 bases between them. The entire variable domain, with the rest obtained from reference TRBV7-6 and TRBJ1-4, is as follows: GAGVSQSPRYKVTKRGQDVALRCDPISGHVSLYWYRQALGQGPEFLTYFNYEAQQDKSGLPNDRFSAERPEGSISTLTIQRTEQRDSAMYRCASSHTGHPESEKLFFGSGTQLSVL.

V usage is TRBV11-3 and J usage is TRBJ2-1, with a weak D call TRBD2 (6 bases). There are 16 residues in the CDR3. Trimming took off 3 bases at V and 3 bases at J, with 15 bases between the two ends. Germline CDR1 and CDR2: SGHNT and YENEEA. DNA of the CDR3: TGTGCCAGCAGCTTCGACAGCCCAGCGGGCTACAATGAGCAGTTCTTC. Translating it yields CASSFDSPAGYNEQFF.

The chain is built from TRBV2 and TRBJ2-1; the D gene is possibly TRBD2 (6 bases). V shed 8 bases and J shed 3 bases, with 17 bases lying between them. Germline assignment: CDR1 SNHLY and CDR2 FYNNEI. This CDR3 is built from 15 residues. CDR3 in amino acids: CASHRRAPDYNEQFF. CDR3 sequence (DNA): TGTGCCAGCCACAGGAGGGCGCCGGACTACAATGAGCAGTTCTTC.

The rearrangement uses TRBV29-1 and TRBJ2-6, with unresolved D. The germline V gene has CDR1 SQVTM and CDR2 ANQGSEA. The V end lost 0 bases, the J end lost 0 bases, and 9 bases lay between the germline ends. There are 16 residues in the CDR3. For the CDR3, the DNA is TGCAGCGTTGAAGATAACAGTAGCTCTGGGGCCAACGTCCTGACTTTC. Translating gives CSVEDNSSSGANVLTF.

CDR3 sequence reads: CASSFFTRRPGYTF. In DNA form, the CDR3 reads TGTGCCAGCAGCTTTTTCACAAGGAGGCCTGGCTACACCTTC. V is TRBV7-8 and J is TRBJ1-2; D remains ambiguous. V gave up 3 bases and J gave up 7 bases, with 15 bases separating them. Germline CDR1 reads SGHVS; CDR2 reads FQNEAQ. This CDR3 contains 14 residues.

The chain has TRBV5-1 and TRBJ2-7; 10 nucleotides match TRBD2. The length of the CDR3 is 15 residues. Germline loops: CDR1 SGHRS, CDR2 YFSETQ. With 4 bases clipped from V and 1 base from J, the junction kept 5 bases outside the gene matches. CDR3 in amino acids: CASSVSGGGSYEQYF. The CDR3 DNA follows: TGCGCCAGCAGCGTAAGCGGGGGGGGGTCCTACGAGCAGTACTTC.